This entry lists 18 T cell receptor beta chains sequenced from one sample in a study of breast tumors, draining lymph nodes, adjacent tissues. TCRdb fed the multiplex PCR reads into MiXCR, producing one record per CDR3 protein. The sample lists 66,000 or so distinct CDR3 sequences, less than 50% seen once, with about 8.4% in the top ten. Sequenced material: breast tumor tissue. Every receptor here comes from a female donor with breast cancer. Some clones in this sample may be carry-over from other donors' samples.

There are many counts of this clonotype. This chain joins TRBV5-1 and TRBJ1-2; D not resolved. The CDR3 totals 15 residues. Per the germline V gene, CDR1 is SGHRS and CDR2 is YFSETQ. The V end lost 4 bases, the J end lost 7 bases, and 20 bases lay between the germline ends. DNA of the CDR3: TGCGCCAGCAGCCTGCTGGGTGAAGGAGGAGGTGGCTACACCTTC. It yields the protein CASSLLGEGGGGYTF.

The rearrangement links TRBV7-9 to TRBJ1-2; 10 bases align to TRBD1. The V and J ends lost 8 bases and 4 bases, in that order; junction bases with no gene match: 13. Germline V lookup: CDR1 SEHNR, CDR2 FQNEAQ (reference sequence). This CDR3 is built from 16 residues. The CDR3 region is CASLTKEGQGTYGYTF. The CDR3 DNA follows: TGTGCCAGCCTAACCAAAGAGGGACAGGGGACCTATGGCTACACCTTC.

This clonotype showed up many times. The V and J genes are TRBV6-2 or TRBV6-3 and TRBJ1-2; perhaps TRBD1 as D (5 bases). V lost 2 bases and J lost 5, with 12 bases in between. Germline V gives CDR1 MNHEY, CDR2 SVGEGT. The CDR3 is 14 residues long. DNA for the CDR3: TGTGCCAGCAGTTACCAGCTGGGACCGTATGGCTACACCTTC. Encoded protein: CASSYQLGPYGYTF.

The J gene is TRBJ2-3, the V gene TRBV12-3 or TRBV12-4; D may correspond to TRBD1 or TRBD2 (8 bases each). V lost 8 bases to trimming and J lost 8 bases, with 23 bases between them. CDR3 length equals 15 residues. The CDR3: CASSATGAGRGTQYF. The CDR3 bases are TGTGCCAGCTCTGCGACAGGGGCCGGGAGGGGTACGCAGTATTTT.

Concerning this clonotype: Mismatch with germline at one junction end may stem from a read error. J is TRBJ1-1 and V is TRBV20-1, with D unresolved. From germline, CDR1 is DFQATT and CDR2 SNEGSKA (reference sequence). CDR3 size: 14 residues. For the CDR3, the DNA is TGCAGTGTTAGAAAGAGACACCTGAACACTGAAGCTTTCTTT. Translation gives CSVRKRHLNTEAFF.

The V gene is TRBV6-2 or TRBV6-3, the J gene TRBJ1-6; no definite D call. The germline CDR1 and CDR2 sequences are MNHEY and SVGEGT. The CDR3 spans 15 residues. The V and J ends lost 6 bases and 6 bases respectively, with 15 bases between them. The CDR3 sequence is CASSDGYVGNSPLHF. The CDR3 coding sequence is TGTGCCAGCAGCGACGGGTATGTTGGTAATTCACCCCTCCACTTT.

This clonotype was counted between two and nine times. Since a much larger clone is just one base distant, this may be a read error. The limits of the CDR3 on the DNA are not certain, so only TCRdb's listed CDR3 is given. The chain recombines TRBV9 with TRBJ2-1; TRBD1 was called by the table and not checked on the DNA. Germline-derived CDR1 and CDR2 are SGDLS and YYNGEE. The CDR3 region is 15 residues in length, termini included. The chain's CDR3 is CASSVGQGTYNEPFF.

The sample holds many counts of this clonotype. The rearrangement uses TRBV4-2 and TRBJ1-5; 11 nucleotides agree with TRBD1. Germline V CDR1 and CDR2: LGHNA, YNFKEQ. The CDR3 is 20 residues long. With 0 bases clipped from V and 6 bases from J, the junction kept 16 bases outside the gene matches. The CDR3 DNA reads as TGTGCCAGCAGCCAAGATCCCGGTGGGAGGACAGGGGGCCTGGGTCAGCCCCAGCATTTT. This encodes CASSQDPGGRTGGLGQPQHF.

The chain links TRBV30 to TRBJ2-6; D might be TRBD2 (6 bases). CDR1 and CDR2 (germline): GTSNPN, SVGIG (reference sequence). V gave up 0 bases and J gave up 0 bases, with 9 bases separating them. CDR3 length: 16 amino acids. CDR3 sequence reads: CAWSVEGGSGANVLTF. CDR3 DNA sequence: TGTGCCTGGAGTGTAGAGGGAGGCTCTGGGGCCAACGTCCTGACTTTC.

In this sample, this clonotype turned up many times. The V and J genes are TRBV13 and TRBJ2-7, with D perhaps matching TRBD2 (5 bases). V was pared by 4 bases and J by 5 bases, with 24 bases between. This CDR3 has 17 amino acids. Germline V gene sequence: CDR1 PRHDT, CDR2 FYEKMQ (reference sequence). The CDR3 sequence is CASSSPPRALGRNEQYF. The CDR3 DNA reads as TGTGCCAGCAGCTCCCCCCCGCGGGCGCTGGGTAGGAACGAGCAGTACTTC.

The chain recombines TRBV9 with TRBJ2-2, with 11 bases identical to TRBD1. Per the germline V gene, CDR1 is SGDLS and CDR2 is YYNGEE. The CDR3 runs to 17 residues. The trim removed 1 base at V and 3 bases at J, leaving 5 bases unmatched. CDR3 DNA sequence: TGTGCCAGCAGCGTACTAGCGGGACAGGGGGACACCGGGGAGCTGTTTTTT. Its translation is CASSVLAGQGDTGELFF.

Concerning this clonotype itself: Being one base from a much bigger clone, this may be a read error. The CDR3, as DNA: TGTGTCAGCAGTCCCGGACAGGGACAAAACATTCAGTACTTC. It codes for CVSSPGQGQNIQYF. The chain uses TRBV12-3 or TRBV12-4 and TRBJ2-4, with TRBD1 identical over 8 bases. The CDR3 contains 14 residues.

This clonotype has a count of ten or more. The rearrangement uses TRBV5-8 and TRBJ2-5; 8 bases line up with TRBD2. Germline V CDR1 and CDR2: SGHTS, YDEGEE. The CDR3 runs to 17 residues. V shed 3 bases and J 3 bases; nucleotides not matched to a gene: 13. The DNA of the CDR3 is TGTGCCAGCAGCTCTCTTTTTACCGGGGGGGGGGAAGAGACCCAGTACTTC. This codes for CASSSLFTGGGEETQYF. The full variable domain, with the rest looked up from reference TRBV5-8 and TRBJ2-5, is EAGVTQSPTHLIKTRGQQATLRCSPISGHTSVYWYQQALGLGLQFLLWYDEGEERNRGNFPPRFSGRQFPNYSSELNVNALELEDSALYLCASSSLFTGGGEETQYFGPGTRLLVL.

There are many counts of this clonotype. The V and J genes are TRBV10-2 and TRBJ2-7, with 7 bases lining up with TRBD2. This CDR3 is built from 11 residues. J was trimmed by 9 bases and V by 2 bases; bases with no gene match: 1. Germline CDR1 WSHSY, CDR2 SAAADI. This CDR3 is CASSEGGGQYF. The CDR3, as DNA: TGCGCCAGCAGTGAGGGGGGGGGGCAGTACTTC.

The chain couples TRBV5-6 to TRBJ1-5, with 9 positions matching TRBD1. The CDR3 is 14 amino acids. The V segment lost 1 base and the J segment 7 bases; nucleotides outside the gene matches: 3. The germline CDR1 and CDR2 sequences are SGHDT and YYEEEE. CDR3 nucleotides: TGTGCCAGCAGCTTGCGGGGACAGGGCCAGCCCCAGCATTTT. This gives the protein CASSLRGQGQPQHF.

The sample holds many counts of this clonotype. The gene calls are TRBV7-2 and TRBJ2-7; D is uncertain. V dropped 1 base and J dropped 0 bases, with 10 bases sitting between them. Germline V gives CDR1 SGHTA, CDR2 FQGNSA. The CDR3 runs to 15 residues. This CDR3 is CASSLGGTASYEQYF. DNA for the CDR3: TGTGCCAGCAGCTTAGGGGGAACAGCCTCCTACGAGCAGTACTTC.

A word on this clonotype: A much bigger clone sits one base away, suggesting this may be a read error. V and J are TRBV3-1 and TRBJ2-7; 8 bases are shared with TRBD2. The CDR3 covers 14 residues. Germline V gene lookup returns CDR1 LGHDT and CDR2 YNNKEL (reference sequence). The CDR3 sequence is CAGSQRGPSEEQYF. CDR3 in DNA: TGTGCCGGCAGCCAGCGGGGGCCCTCGGAAGAGCAGTACTTC.

In its sample, this clonotype was seen many times. A much larger clone differs by one base, so this may be a read error. The V and J genes are TRBV7-8 and TRBJ2-7; D ambiguous. The germline CDR1 and CDR2 sequences are SGHVS and FQNEAQ. This CDR3 comprises 11 residues. V was trimmed by 1 base and J by 6 bases, leaving 4 bases between them. The CDR3 region has the DNA TGTGCCAGCAGCTTAGAAGTCGAGCAGTACTTC. Protein product: CASSLEVEQYF.